This T cell receptor beta chain was captured by sequencing in a study of cytomegalovirus exposure and HLA in healthy donors. On the study more broadly: Earlier work reported 117 million unique TCR beta sequences from 180 million or so T cells. Points from the study as a whole: DRB1 had the most TCR associations and HLA-C the fewest, a later analysis found, with rates varying by HLA locus. A later analysis by the authors found several of the most significant clusters apparently linked to common viral pathogens.

60 Vbeta and 13 Jbeta primers were used in PCR. TCRdb keeps only in-frame clones here, not all; method: immunoSEQ multiplex PCR. The table has roughly 200,000 clones, around 77% seen once. This clone was picked up one time. Its antigen is not identified. Sample: PBMCs. The sequence was collected from a woman in her 30s in good health and CMV-seronegative.

For the CDR3, the DNA is TGTGCCAGCAGTGAAGCGGGGAACAGGGGCGAGCAGTACTTC. Amino acids: CASSEAGNRGEQYF. This chain uses TRBV6-1 with TRBJ2-5, with TRBD1 matching 7 bases. The J call could be wrong; TRBJ2-7 is a better fit for the DNA end. CDR3 length: 14 residues. The germline V gene has CDR1 MNHNS and CDR2 SASEGT.